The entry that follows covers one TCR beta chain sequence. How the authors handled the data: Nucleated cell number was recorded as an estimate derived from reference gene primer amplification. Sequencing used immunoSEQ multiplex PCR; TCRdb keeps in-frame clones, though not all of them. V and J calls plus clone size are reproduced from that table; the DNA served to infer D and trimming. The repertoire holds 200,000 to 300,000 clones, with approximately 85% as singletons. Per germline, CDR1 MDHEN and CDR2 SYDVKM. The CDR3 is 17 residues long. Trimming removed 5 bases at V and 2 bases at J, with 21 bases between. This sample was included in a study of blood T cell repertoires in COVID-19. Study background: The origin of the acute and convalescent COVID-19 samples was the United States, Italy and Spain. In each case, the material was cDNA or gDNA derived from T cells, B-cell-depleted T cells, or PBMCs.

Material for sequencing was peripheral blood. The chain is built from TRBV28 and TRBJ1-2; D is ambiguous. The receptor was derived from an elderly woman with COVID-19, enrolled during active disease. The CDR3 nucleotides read TGTGCCAGCAGTGGTGCGACCTGGGCAGACCAAAACTATGGCTACACCTTC. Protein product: CASSGATWADQNYGYTF.